A selection of T cell receptor beta chains follows, all from one sample in a study of shared clonotypes between healthy human individuals. The data were produced by immunoSEQ multiplex PCR, yet TCRdb's version contains in-frame clones alone and is incomplete. Of some 650,000 clones listed, more than 95% were seen once; the top ten hold roughly 0.05%. The sample consisted of naive CD4+ T cells sorted from blood. The source is a woman younger than 45 in good health. Each CDR3 is given with its conserved first and last residue. A D gene is named only where the DNA matches it firmly. Clone size appears in some rows only: once, few, many, or a class for an expanded clone.

j_call,v_call,d_call,clone_size,cdr3_aa,cdr3_nt
TRBJ2-3,TRBV25-1,-,-,CASSWAGRDTQYF,TGTGCCAGCAGTTGGGCAGGGAGGGATACGCAGTATTTT
TRBJ2-7,TRBV10-3,TRBD1,-,CAISEGTGSYEQYF,TGTGCCATCAGTGAAGGGACAGGCTCTTACGAGCAGTACTTC
TRBJ1-1,TRBV6-5,-,-,CASTISRNTEAFF,TGTGCCAGCACCATAAGTAGGAACACTGAAGCTTTCTTT
TRBJ2-1,TRBV2,-,-,CASSEARGSGANEQFF,TGTGCCAGCAGTGAAGCGCGGGGAAGCGGAGCCAATGAGCAGTTCTTC
TRBJ1-2,TRBV6-7,-,-,CASTKRDKRYGYTF,TGTGCCAGCACCAAGAGGGACAAACGGTATGGCTACACCTTC
TRBJ2-7,TRBV28,TRBD1,-,CASSSPVRQGTYEQYF,TGTGCCAGCAGCTCCCCCGTGAGACAGGGGACCTACGAGCAGTACTTC
TRBJ1-3,TRBV5-6,-,once,CASSLLRDTASGNTIYF,TGTGCCAGCAGCTTGTTGCGGGACACGGCTTCTGGAAACACCATATATTTT
TRBJ2-6,TRBV18,TRBD1,-,CASSTRGQGPSGANVLTF,TGTGCCAGCTCAACACGCGGACAGGGCCCCTCTGGGGCCAACGTCCTGACTTTC
TRBJ2-7,TRBV13,TRBD1,-,CASSLAPTGGRYEQYF,TGTGCCAGCAGCTTAGCCCCTACAGGGGGCAGATACGAGCAGTACTTC
TRBJ1-2,TRBV28,-,once,CASSLRSPLNGYTF,TGTGCCAGCAGTTTAAGGTCCCCTCTTAATGGCTACACCTTC
TRBJ2-7,TRBV20-1,-,few,CRAASALEQYF,TGCAGAGCCGCTTCCGCCCTCGAGCAGTACTTC
TRBJ2-1,TRBV11-3,TRBD2,once,CASSSSGRGNNEQFF,TGTGCCAGCAGCTCTAGCGGGAGGGGTAATAATGAGCAGTTCTTC
TRBJ1-5,TRBV6-6,-,-,CASSNRDNQPQHF,TGTGCCAGCAGCAACAGGGATAATCAGCCCCAGCATTTT
TRBJ2-5,TRBV11-2,TRBD2,-,CASRAGTSGPYKGETQYF,TGTGCCAGCAGGGCCGGGACTAGCGGGCCATATAAGGGAGAGACCCAGTACTTC
TRBJ2-7,TRBV14,TRBD1,-,CASSQDLVTGSYEQYF,TGTGCCAGCAGCCAAGATCTAGTGACAGGGTCCTACGAGCAGTACTTC